This T cell receptor beta chain was documented in a study of T cells in Graves' hyperthyroidism and ophthalmopathy. The CDR3 loop spans 14 amino acids. The germline V gene encodes CDR1 SNHLY and CDR2 FYNNEI. V was pared by 6 bases and J by 7 bases, with 18 bases between. RNA transcripts yielded amplified TCR beta CDR3 regions. The HTBI primer set served for first-round RT-PCR of the TCR CDR3. A single record per CDR3 protein comes from TCRdb applying MiXCR to the multiplex PCR reads. The sample has around 490,000 distinct CDR3 sequences; 20% are singletons. In this sample, this clonotype turned up many times.

Source material: blood. This clonotype was sampled from a man between 40 and 49 years old with Graves' ophthalmopathy. The rearrangement joins TRBV2 to TRBJ1-2; D is unclear. As DNA, the CDR3 is TGTGCCAGCAGCCCCCAAGGCAGCCCTTCTGGCTACACCTTC. Translation: CASSPQGSPSGYTF. Using reference TRBV2 and TRBJ1-2 for the parts outside the CDR3, the full variable domain is EPEVTQTPSHQVTQMGQEVILRCVPISNHLYFYWYRQILGQKVEFLVSFYNNEISEKSEIFDDQFSVERPDGSNFTLKIRSTKLEDSAMYFCASSPQGSPSGYTFGSGTRLTVV.